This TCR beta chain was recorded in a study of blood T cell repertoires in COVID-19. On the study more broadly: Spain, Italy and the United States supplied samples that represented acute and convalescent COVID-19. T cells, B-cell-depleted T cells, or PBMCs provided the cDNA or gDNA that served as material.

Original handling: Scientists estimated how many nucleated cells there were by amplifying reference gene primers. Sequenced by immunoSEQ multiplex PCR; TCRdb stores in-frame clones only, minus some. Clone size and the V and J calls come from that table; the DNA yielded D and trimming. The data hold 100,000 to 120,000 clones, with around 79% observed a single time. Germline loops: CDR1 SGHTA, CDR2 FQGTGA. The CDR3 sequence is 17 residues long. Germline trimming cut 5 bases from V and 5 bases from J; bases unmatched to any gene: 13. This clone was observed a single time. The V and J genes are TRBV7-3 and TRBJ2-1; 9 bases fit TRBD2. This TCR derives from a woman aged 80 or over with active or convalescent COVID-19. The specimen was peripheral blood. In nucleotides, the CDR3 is TGTGCCAGCAGCCAAAACAGCGGGTCTAGCGGGGACAATGAGCAGTTCTTC. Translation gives CASSQNSGSSGDNEQFF.